A selection of T cell receptor beta chains follows, all from one sample in a study of blood T cell repertoires in COVID-19. Clones were sequenced by immunoSEQ multiplex PCR, and TCRdb holds only the in-frame ones, with some missing. The sample shows approximately 400,000 clones, more than 70% of them seen only once. Sequenced material: peripheral blood. Source of these receptors: a man between 35 and 55 years old with acute or convalescent COVID-19. Each CDR3 is given with its conserved first and last residue. Fields, in order: CDR3 DNA, CDR3 protein, V gene, CDR3 length, J gene, D gene, clone size. A D gene is named only where the DNA matches it firmly. Rows give clone size only sometimes, using once, few, many, or a class for an expanded clone.

CDR3nt: TGTGCCAGTAGTCCTCGGACAGGGGGCTTAGGAAACACCATATATTTT; CDR3aa: CASSPRTGGLGNTIYF; v_gene: TRBV19; len: 16; j_gene: TRBJ1-3; d_gene: TRBD1; abundance: .
CDR3nt: TGTGCCAGCAGCTCGATGACAGGCGACCTCTATGGCTACACCTTC; CDR3aa: CASSSMTGDLYGYTF; v_gene: TRBV28; len: 15; j_gene: TRBJ1-2; d_gene: .; abundance: .
CDR3nt: TGTGCCAGCAACGGAGGTCGACGGGACACCATATATTTT; CDR3aa: CASNGGRRDTIYF; v_gene: TRBV28; len: 13; j_gene: TRBJ1-3; d_gene: .; abundance: .
CDR3nt: TGTGCCAGCAGCTTGTACAGGGGAAACACCGGGGAGCTGTTTTTT; CDR3aa: CASSLYRGNTGELFF; v_gene: TRBV5-5; len: 15; j_gene: TRBJ2-2; d_gene: TRBD1; abundance: .
CDR3nt: TGTGCCACCAGTGACCCCTCAGGCGGGGGAAGCACAGATACGCAGTATTTT; CDR3aa: CATSDPSGGGSTDTQYF; v_gene: TRBV24-1; len: 17; j_gene: TRBJ2-3; d_gene: TRBD2; abundance: .
CDR3nt: TGCGCCAGCAGTTCCGGGACAGGGAGGTTCGAGCTCACTGAAGCTTTCTTT; CDR3aa: CASSSGTGRFELTEAFF; v_gene: TRBV5-1; len: 17; j_gene: TRBJ1-1; d_gene: TRBD1; abundance: .
CDR3nt: TGTGCCTGGAGTAGGGGACAGGGGGCTCATGGAAACACCATATATTTT; CDR3aa: CAWSRGQGAHGNTIYF; v_gene: TRBV30; len: 16; j_gene: TRBJ1-3; d_gene: TRBD1; abundance: .
CDR3nt: TGTGCCAGCAGCCTTGGGACAGGCACCTTCTACGAGCAGTACTTC; CDR3aa: CASSLGTGTFYEQYF; v_gene: TRBV3-1/TRBV3-2; len: 15; j_gene: TRBJ2-7; d_gene: TRBD1; abundance: once
CDR3nt: TGTGCCAGCAGTTTATCCCTGGACAGGGGAGGATATGGCTACACCTTC; CDR3aa: CASSLSLDRGGYGYTF; v_gene: TRBV27; len: 16; j_gene: TRBJ1-2; d_gene: TRBD1; abundance: once
CDR3nt: TGTGCCAGTAGTTGGACGGGGGGGAATTCACCCCTCCACTTT; CDR3aa: CASSWTGGNSPLHF; v_gene: TRBV19; len: 14; j_gene: TRBJ1-6; d_gene: .; abundance: .
CDR3nt: TGTGCCAGCAGCACCCTTACCCAGAACTATGGCTACACCTTC; CDR3aa: CASSTLTQNYGYTF; v_gene: TRBV9; len: 14; j_gene: TRBJ1-2; d_gene: .; abundance: .
CDR3nt: TGTGCCATCACACCGGGACAGAGCACAGATACGCAGTATTTT; CDR3aa: CAITPGQSTDTQYF; v_gene: TRBV10-3; len: 14; j_gene: TRBJ2-3; d_gene: TRBD1; abundance: .
CDR3nt: TGTGCCAGCTCGTATGGCCCTGAAGCTTTCTTT; CDR3aa: CASSYGPEAFF; v_gene: TRBV18; len: 11; j_gene: TRBJ1-1; d_gene: .; abundance: .
CDR3nt: TGTGCCAGCAGCGTGCGGTTCGGCACCGGGGAGCTGTTTTTT; CDR3aa: CASSVRFGTGELFF; v_gene: TRBV9; len: 14; j_gene: TRBJ2-2; d_gene: .; abundance: .
CDR3nt: TGCAGCGCCCGAAGAGGACGGGGGGCCTACGAGCAGTACTTC; CDR3aa: CSARRGRGAYEQYF; v_gene: TRBV29-1; len: 14; j_gene: TRBJ2-7; d_gene: TRBD2; abundance: .
CDR3nt: TGTGCCAGCAGCTTAGCACATAGGGGGGGAGCACGCGAGACCCAGTACTTC; CDR3aa: CASSLAHRGGARETQYF; v_gene: TRBV11-2; len: 17; j_gene: TRBJ2-5; d_gene: .; abundance: .
CDR3nt: TGTGCCAGCAGCCGTGGGACAGGGTTTAGCAATCAGCCCCAGCATTTT; CDR3aa: CASSRGTGFSNQPQHF; v_gene: TRBV7-9; len: 16; j_gene: TRBJ1-5; d_gene: TRBD1; abundance: once
CDR3nt: TGTGCCAGCAGCTTAGAGCGGAATCTCGAGCAGTTCTTC; CDR3aa: CASSLERNLEQFF; v_gene: TRBV5-4; len: 13; j_gene: TRBJ2-1; d_gene: .; abundance: .
CDR3nt: TGTGCCAGCACGGGGGGGGGCGATGGCTACACCTTC; CDR3aa: CASTGGGDGYTF; v_gene: TRBV28; len: 12; j_gene: TRBJ1-2; d_gene: .; abundance: .
CDR3nt: TGTGCCAGCAGACGGCTCCGGGAAGGCTATGGCTACACCTTC; CDR3aa: CASRRLREGYGYTF; v_gene: TRBV6-5; len: 14; j_gene: TRBJ1-2; d_gene: .; abundance: .
CDR3nt: TGTGCCAGCACCCGGGGCTATGGCTACACCTTC; CDR3aa: CASTRGYGYTF; v_gene: TRBV28; len: 11; j_gene: TRBJ1-2; d_gene: .; abundance: once
CDR3nt: TGTGCCAGCACCACGGGACGGGGGAGGAACACTGAAGCTTTCTTT; CDR3aa: CASTTGRGRNTEAFF; v_gene: TRBV6-5; len: 15; j_gene: TRBJ1-1; d_gene: .; abundance: .
CDR3nt: TGTGCCAGCAGCCTGCAGGGTTACAATCAGCCCCAGCATTTT; CDR3aa: CASSLQGYNQPQHF; v_gene: TRBV7-9; len: 14; j_gene: TRBJ1-5; d_gene: .; abundance: .
CDR3nt: TGTGCCAGCACGGGACAGGGTCGAGAAAAACTGTTTTTT; CDR3aa: CASTGQGREKLFF; v_gene: TRBV2; len: 13; j_gene: TRBJ1-4; d_gene: TRBD1; abundance: few
CDR3nt: TGTGCCAGTAGTTGGGGGGGGGATAGCAATCAGCCCCAGCATTTT; CDR3aa: CASSWGGDSNQPQHF; v_gene: TRBV19; len: 15; j_gene: TRBJ1-5; d_gene: .; abundance: .
CDR3nt: TGTGCCAGCAGCTTGGGGGGGAAAAGTAATGAGCAGTTCTTC; CDR3aa: CASSLGGKSNEQFF; v_gene: TRBV11-2; len: 14; j_gene: TRBJ2-1; d_gene: TRBD2; abundance: .
CDR3nt: TGTGCCAGCAGCTTAACCCGGACGGGGAGGGAAAAACTGTTTTTT; CDR3aa: CASSLTRTGREKLFF; v_gene: TRBV7-8; len: 15; j_gene: TRBJ1-4; d_gene: .; abundance: .
CDR3nt: TGTGCCAGCAGTAAGACAGGGAACACTGAAGCTTTCTTT; CDR3aa: CASSKTGNTEAFF; v_gene: TRBV6-5; len: 13; j_gene: TRBJ1-1; d_gene: .; abundance: .
CDR3nt: TGCAGCGTTGGAGACAGGGACACCGGGGAGCTGTTTTTT; CDR3aa: CSVGDRDTGELFF; v_gene: TRBV29-1; len: 13; j_gene: TRBJ2-2; d_gene: TRBD1; abundance: .
CDR3nt: TGTGCCAGCAGCCTGGGCTGGGCCTACGAGCAGTACTTC; CDR3aa: CASSLGWAYEQYF; v_gene: TRBV28; len: 13; j_gene: TRBJ2-7; d_gene: .; abundance: .
CDR3nt: TGCGCCAGCAGTGAAACTAGCCTGGCAGATACGCAGTATTTT; CDR3aa: CASSETSLADTQYF; v_gene: TRBV10-1; len: 14; j_gene: TRBJ2-3; d_gene: .; abundance: .
CDR3nt: TGTGCCAGCAGCTTTAGTAGGGACAGGGCCTACGAGCAGTACTTC; CDR3aa: CASSFSRDRAYEQYF; v_gene: TRBV7-3; len: 15; j_gene: TRBJ2-7; d_gene: TRBD1; abundance: .
CDR3nt: TGTGCCAGCAGTCCAACAGGGGAAAATGAAAAACTGTTTTTT; CDR3aa: CASSPTGENEKLFF; v_gene: TRBV6-2/TRBV6-3; len: 14; j_gene: TRBJ1-4; d_gene: TRBD1; abundance: few
CDR3nt: TGTGCCAGCAGCTGGGATGGACAGGGGGCAGGGAAACTGTTTTTT; CDR3aa: CASSWDGQGAGKLFF; v_gene: TRBV7-2; len: 15; j_gene: TRBJ1-4; d_gene: TRBD1; abundance: .
CDR3nt: TGCGCCAGCAGAGACAGGGCTACCCACATTCAGTACTTC; CDR3aa: CASRDRATHIQYF; v_gene: TRBV4-3; len: 13; j_gene: TRBJ2-4; d_gene: TRBD1; abundance: .
CDR3nt: TGTGCCAGCAGTTACTCCGCGGTCGAAGCTTTCTTT; CDR3aa: CASSYSAVEAFF; v_gene: TRBV6-2/TRBV6-3; len: 12; j_gene: TRBJ1-1; d_gene: .; abundance: .
CDR3nt: TGTGCCAGCAGCGCCAGGACACCCAGCACAGATACGCAGTATTTT; CDR3aa: CASSARTPSTDTQYF; v_gene: TRBV9; len: 15; j_gene: TRBJ2-3; d_gene: .; abundance: once
CDR3nt: TGTGCCAGCAGCTTAGAACGGCGGGGGAGCTCCTACGAGCAGTACTTC; CDR3aa: CASSLERRGSSYEQYF; v_gene: TRBV7-8; len: 16; j_gene: TRBJ2-7; d_gene: TRBD2; abundance: .
CDR3nt: TGCGCCAGCAGCTTGGTGTCGGACAGCTCCTACAATGAGCAGTTCTTC; CDR3aa: CASSLVSDSSYNEQFF; v_gene: TRBV5-1; len: 16; j_gene: TRBJ2-1; d_gene: .; abundance: .
CDR3nt: TGCGCCAGCAGCTTGGATGCTAGCGTCGATGAGCAGTTCTTC; CDR3aa: CASSLDASVDEQFF; v_gene: TRBV5-1; len: 14; j_gene: TRBJ2-1; d_gene: .; abundance: few
CDR3nt: TGTGCCAGCAGTTTGGACAGGGGTAATTCACCCCTCCACTTT; CDR3aa: CASSLDRGNSPLHF; v_gene: TRBV27; len: 14; j_gene: TRBJ1-6; d_gene: TRBD1; abundance: .
CDR3nt: TGTGCCAGCAGCTTCGGGAACACCATATATTTT; CDR3aa: CASSFGNTIYF; v_gene: TRBV11-2; len: 11; j_gene: TRBJ1-3; d_gene: .; abundance: .
CDR3nt: TGTGCCAGCAGCCCACCCCGAGGTTGGAGCGGGATTCGTAATGAGCAGTTCTTC; CDR3aa: CASSPPRGWSGIRNEQFF; v_gene: TRBV9; len: 18; j_gene: TRBJ2-1; d_gene: TRBD2; abundance: .
CDR3nt: TGTGCCAGCTCACCAGTGACAAAAAGAGCCAAAAACATTCAGTACTTC; CDR3aa: CASSPVTKRAKNIQYF; v_gene: TRBV18; len: 16; j_gene: TRBJ2-4; d_gene: .; abundance: .
CDR3nt: TGTGCCAGCAGCGTCGGGGGAGGGCAAACTGAAGCTTTCTTT; CDR3aa: CASSVGGGQTEAFF; v_gene: TRBV9; len: 14; j_gene: TRBJ1-1; d_gene: .; abundance: .
CDR3nt: TGTGCCAGCAGCCCCCAACAGGGGGACACTGAAGCTTTCTTT; CDR3aa: CASSPQQGDTEAFF; v_gene: TRBV3-1/TRBV3-2; len: 14; j_gene: TRBJ1-1; d_gene: TRBD1; abundance: .
CDR3nt: TGTGCCAGCAGCACTGACAGGAGCTCCTATAATTCACCCCTCCACTTT; CDR3aa: CASSTDRSSYNSPLHF; v_gene: TRBV6-6; len: 16; j_gene: TRBJ1-6; d_gene: .; abundance: .
CDR3nt: TGTGCCAGCAGTTTAGTTAAGAACACTGAAGCTTTCTTT; CDR3aa: CASSLVKNTEAFF; v_gene: TRBV12-3/TRBV12-4; len: 13; j_gene: TRBJ1-1; d_gene: .; abundance: once
CDR3nt: TGTGCCACCAGTGAGCCTACGGACAGGGGGTTCCAAGAGACCCAGTACTTC; CDR3aa: CATSEPTDRGFQETQYF; v_gene: TRBV24-1; len: 17; j_gene: TRBJ2-5; d_gene: TRBD1; abundance: .
CDR3nt: TGTGCCAGCAGTGGAGGAGGAACTGAAGCTTTCTTT; CDR3aa: CASSGGGTEAFF; v_gene: TRBV12-3/TRBV12-4; len: 12; j_gene: TRBJ1-1; d_gene: .; abundance: .
CDR3nt: TGTGCCAGCAGCTTGATGGGAGGTGAGCAGTTCTTC; CDR3aa: CASSLMGGEQFF; v_gene: TRBV7-3; len: 12; j_gene: TRBJ2-1; d_gene: .; abundance: .
CDR3nt: TGTGCCAGCAGCTCGGCGGGGAGACCTAATGAAAAACTGTTTTTT; CDR3aa: CASSSAGRPNEKLFF; v_gene: TRBV5-6; len: 15; j_gene: TRBJ1-4; d_gene: .; abundance: .
CDR3nt: TGCGCCAGCAGCCTTGGGTCCCTCCGGGACGAGCAGTACTTC; CDR3aa: CASSLGSLRDEQYF; v_gene: TRBV5-1; len: 14; j_gene: TRBJ2-7; d_gene: .; abundance: .
CDR3nt: TGTGCCAGCAGCCTTAGCGGGAGCCCCACCGGGGAGCTGTTTTTT; CDR3aa: CASSLSGSPTGELFF; v_gene: TRBV7-6; len: 15; j_gene: TRBJ2-2; d_gene: TRBD2; abundance: .
CDR3nt: TGTGCCAGCAGTTTCCGGAGGGGTGGAGATACGCAGTATTTT; CDR3aa: CASSFRRGGDTQYF; v_gene: TRBV27; len: 14; j_gene: TRBJ2-3; d_gene: .; abundance: .